These 29 T cell receptor beta chains share one sample of origin, sequenced in a study of response to subunit inactivated influenza vaccine. TCRdb ran MiXCR on the RT-PCR reads and lists one entry per CDR3 protein. The table shows hundreds of thousands of distinct CDR3 sequences, with 12% to 15% occurring only once. Sequenced material: PBMCs from blood, taken around 14 days before vaccination. These receptors all stem from a man aged 45-65 years who received an inactivated influenza vaccine.

This clonotype was seen more than once but under ten times. The chain combines TRBV5-5 with TRBJ2-2; D gene uncertain. The CDR3 loop spans 18 amino acids. The ends were cut back, 3 bases at V and 0 bases at J, with 18 bases in the middle. Germline CDR1 reads SGHKS; CDR2 reads YYEKEE (reference sequence). The CDR3 DNA follows: TGTGCCAGCAGCTATTGGTTTGGGTACTCCCCGAACACCGGGGAGCTGTTTTTT. Translated, it gives CASSYWFGYSPNTGELFF.

The sample holds a few counts of this clonotype. CDR3 coding DNA: TGCAGTGCTAGACCGGGACAGCAGTTCGGGGAGACCCAGTACTTC. Amino acid sequence: CSARPGQQFGETQYF. The chain carries TRBV20-1 and TRBJ2-5, with 7 positions matching TRBD1. The V gene's germline CDR1 is DFQATT and CDR2 SNEGSKA (reference sequence). This CDR3 spans 15 amino acids. J gave up 5 bases and V 2 bases, and 11 bases lay outside the gene matches.

The gene calls are TRBV7-2 and TRBJ2-3, with 8 bases matching TRBD1. Germline trimming cut 4 bases from V and 9 bases from J; bases unmatched to any gene: 6. This CDR3 contains 13 residues. Germline V gene data show CDR1 as SGHTA and CDR2 as FQGNSA. This chain's CDR3 is CASSSRTGPTQYF. DNA of the CDR3: TGTGCCAGCAGCTCTAGGACAGGGCCAACGCAGTATTTT.

This clonotype was recorded many times. The J gene is TRBJ2-3, the V gene TRBV5-6; TRBD1 agrees at 7 bases. Germline CDR1 is SGHDT and CDR2 is YYEEEE. With V trimmed by 2 bases and J by 1 base, 4 bases remained unmatched. There are 15 residues in the CDR3. The CDR3 bases are TGTGCCAGCAGCTTTGACAGGGTAGGCACAGATACGCAGTATTTT. This codes for CASSFDRVGTDTQYF.

This clonotype showed up just a few times. This chain connects TRBV5-1 to TRBJ1-1; TRBD1 aligns across 10 bases. With V trimmed by 3 bases and J by 4 bases, 6 bases remained unmatched. The CDR3 is 15 amino acids. Germline V gene lookup returns CDR1 SGHRS and CDR2 YFSETQ. CDR3: CASSWDRGLGTEAFF. The CDR3 DNA reads TGCGCCAGCAGCTGGGACAGGGGATTAGGCACTGAAGCTTTCTTT.

This clonotype was counted between two and nine times. The chain is built from TRBV12-3 or TRBV12-4 and TRBJ2-1; 7 positions agree with TRBD1. Trimming removed 4 bases from V and 7 bases from J; junction bases left unmatched: 4. The CDR3 has 13 residues. This CDR3 reads CASSSGTENEQFF. The CDR3 nucleotides are TGTGCCAGCAGTTCCGGGACAGAGAATGAGCAGTTCTTC.

The chain combines TRBV4-1 with TRBJ2-4; 8 nucleotides agree with TRBD1. V lost 0 bases, J lost 6 bases, and 7 bases stayed unmatched. This CDR3 is built from 16 residues. Germline values: CDR1 MGHRA, CDR2 YSYEKL. CDR3 amino acids: CASSQDRTGSRNIQYF. CDR3 sequence (DNA): TGCGCCAGCAGCCAAGATCGGACAGGGTCGAGAAACATTCAGTACTTC.

This clonotype was picked up a small number of times. The chain combines TRBV1 with TRBJ1-1; TRBD1 was called by the table and not checked on the DNA. TRBV1 is tagged as a pseudogene. The CDR3 is 20 residues long. The CDR3 DNA sequence: TGCACCAGCAGCCAAGATCCCGACAGGGCGAGGTCGGCGATGAACACTGAAGCTTTCTTT. Protein product: CTSSQDPDRARSAMNTEAFF.

This clonotype was seen ten or more times. The V and J genes are TRBV6-2 or TRBV6-3 and TRBJ1-5; D call uncertain. The CDR3 contains 15 residues. V was cut by 1 base and J by 0 bases, with 7 bases left in between. Germline CDR1 reads MNHEY; CDR2 reads SVGEGT. The DNA of the CDR3 is TGTGCCAGCAGTTACTTTGGCAATAGCAATCAGCCCCAGCATTTT. Translated, it gives CASSYFGNSNQPQHF.

CDR3 loop: CASRPHGRPLDSPLHF. The CDR3 DNA is TGTGCCAGCAGACCCCATGGCAGGCCGTTGGATTCACCCCTCCACTTT. This rearrangement joins TRBV6-1 to TRBJ1-6; D ambiguous. Trimming left V 6 bases short and J 8 bases short, with 20 bases between. Germline V gene lookup returns CDR1 MNHNS and CDR2 SASEGT. The CDR3 is made up of 16 amino acids.

This rearrangement joins TRBV10-2 to TRBJ2-7; D unclear. Germline assignment: CDR1 WSHSY and CDR2 SAAADI. Trimming shortened V by 7 bases and J by 0 bases, and 13 bases separated the two germline ends. CDR3 length: 14 amino acids. The CDR3 bases are TGCGCCAGCAAACAAGTAGCCAACTCCTACGAGCAGTACTTC. This sequence encodes CASKQVANSYEQYF.

The rearrangement uses TRBV5-1 and TRBJ2-1; 9 nucleotides agree with TRBD1. The CDR3 spans 16 residues. Per the germline V gene, CDR1 is SGHRS and CDR2 is YFSETQ. Trimming at V came to 5 bases and at J to 9 bases, leaving 15 bases not matched to a gene. The CDR3 DNA sequence: TGCGCCAGCAGACCAATGACAGGGGGGAATCTGGGTGAGCAGTTCTTC. It specifies CASRPMTGGNLGEQFF.

The chain combines TRBV10-3 with TRBJ1-1; D is undetermined. CDR3 length: 14 amino acids. The V end lost 3 bases, the J end lost 6 bases, and 14 bases lay between the germline ends. Germline CDR1 is ENHRY and CDR2 is SYGVKD. CDR3 sequence: CAISERGYSPEAFF. DNA of the CDR3: TGTGCCATCAGTGAACGGGGTTATAGTCCTGAAGCTTTCTTT.

This clonotype has a single count. The chain couples TRBV10-3 to TRBJ2-6; D uncertain. Germline CDR1 and CDR2: ENHRY and SYGVKD. Trimming pared 7 bases from V and 4 bases from J, leaving 14 bases between. This CDR3 is built from 15 residues. As DNA, the CDR3 is TGTGCCATCACAGCATCTACTGCGGGGGCCAACGTCCTGACTTTC. This gives the protein CAITASTAGANVLTF.

This clonotype has at least ten counts. The gene calls are TRBV12-3 or TRBV12-4 and TRBJ2-7, with a weak D call TRBD1 (6 bases). V lost 4 bases and J 4 bases, leaving 17 bases between the germline ends. The CDR3 is 15 residues long. The CDR3 DNA sequence: TGTGCCAGCAGTTACGTACAGGGCCCCTTATACGAGCAGTACTTC. Its translation: CASSYVQGPLYEQYF.

This rearrangement joins TRBV15 to TRBJ1-1; perhaps TRBD1 as D (5 bases). The V end was cut by 0 bases, the J end by 7 bases, with 12 bases between. CDR1 and CDR2 from the germline V gene are LNHNV and YYDKDF (reference sequence). The CDR3 covers 14 residues. This CDR3 is CATSREGGYFEAFF. The CDR3 DNA reads as TGTGCCACCAGCAGAGAGGGGGGATATTTTGAAGCTTTCTTT.

This clonotype came up many times. CDR3: CASSLRVWEGSYEQYF. CDR3 bases: TGTGCCAGCAGCTTAAGGGTGTGGGAGGGATCCTACGAGCAGTACTTC. This chain links TRBV7-2 with TRBJ2-7; 7 nucleotides align to TRBD2. There are 16 residues in the CDR3. Trimming cost V 2 bases and J 1 base; bases outside gene matches: 8. The germline gives CDR1 SGHTA, CDR2 FQGNSA.

The rearrangement links TRBV9 to TRBJ2-3; 11 bases line up with TRBD2. This CDR3 region has 16 residues. CDR1 is SGDLS, CDR2 YYNGEE, per germline. With 2 bases clipped from V and 5 bases from J, the junction kept 7 bases outside the gene matches. The CDR3, as DNA: TGTGCCAGCAGCGTTCTTAGCGGGGGGGCCTTAGATACGCAGTATTTT. Its protein product is CASSVLSGGALDTQYF.

The CDR3 loop is CASRNGQNNNEQFF. CDR3 nucleotide sequence: TGTGCCAGCAGGAACGGGCAGAATAACAATGAGCAGTTCTTC. This sequence joins TRBV2 and TRBJ2-1; D ambiguous. Germline CDR1 reads SNHLY; CDR2 reads FYNNEI. V lost 6 bases and J 5 bases, leaving 14 bases between the germline ends. This CDR3 is 14 amino acids long.

This clonotype occurred a few times. The chain employs TRBV12-3 or TRBV12-4 and TRBJ2-3; 7 bases agree with TRBD2. The CDR3 runs 16 residues. V dropped 3 bases and J dropped 0; count of bases not matched to a gene: 6. The chain's CDR3 is CASSLFLGGSTDTQYF. In nucleotides, the CDR3 is TGTGCCAGCAGTTTGTTCCTCGGGGGGAGCACAGATACGCAGTATTTT.

This clonotype was found many times. The rearrangement uses TRBV4-2 and TRBJ1-3; D call uncertain. The CDR3 loop spans 18 amino acids. Germline V CDR1 and CDR2: LGHNA, YNFKEQ. V was cut by 1 base and J by 1 base, with 17 bases left in between. The chain's CDR3 is CASSQGPHTLTSGNTIYF. The CDR3 DNA follows: TGTGCCAGCAGCCAAGGGCCCCACACATTGACATCTGGAAACACCATATATTTT.

This clonotype appeared a few times. The gene calls are TRBV5-6 and TRBJ2-1; D is unresolved. CDR1 is SGHDT and CDR2 is YYEEEE in the germline V gene. V was trimmed by 2 bases and J by 0 bases, leaving 9 bases between them. The CDR3 consists of 15 residues. The CDR3 coding sequence is TGTGCCAGCAGCTTTTCTCCAGTCTCCTACAATGAGCAGTTCTTC. This encodes CASSFSPVSYNEQFF.

V and J are TRBV7-2 and TRBJ2-6; 10 nucleotides align to TRBD1. V was pared by 6 bases and J by 2 bases, with 4 bases of the junction left unmatched. The length of the CDR3 is 16 residues. Germline V gene sequence: CDR1 SGHTA, CDR2 FQGNSA. The CDR3 DNA sequence: TGTGCCAGCAGGGGACAGGGGACGGCTGGGGCCAACGTCCTGACTTTC. Translating it yields CASRGQGTAGANVLTF.

J is TRBJ2-3 and V is TRBV5-1; tentatively, D is TRBD1 or TRBD2 (6 bases each). CDR3 size: 16 residues. Per the germline V gene, CDR1 is SGHRS and CDR2 is YFSETQ. V was cut by 0 bases and J by 0 bases, with 11 bases left in between. The CDR3 loop reads CASSLVPGASTDTQYF. The DNA for the CDR3 is TGCGCCAGCAGCTTGGTTCCGGGGGCTAGCACAGATACGCAGTATTTT.

The rearrangement joins TRBV12-3 or TRBV12-4 to TRBJ2-2; D not certain. V was clipped by 7 bases and J by 0 bases, with 9 bases between them. The CDR3 spans 14 residues. CDR3 sequence (DNA): TGTGCCAGCATCGTCGGCCCGAACACCGGGGAGCTGTTTTTT. The encoded protein is CASIVGPNTGELFF.

The gene calls are TRBV12-3 or TRBV12-4 and TRBJ2-7; the D gene is possibly TRBD1 (6 bases). The CDR3 length is 14 residues. Trimming removed 2 bases from V and 2 bases from J, with 10 bases in between. CDR3 sequence: CASSLRQVTYEQYF. CDR3 DNA sequence: TGTGCCAGCAGTTTAAGACAGGTTACCTACGAGCAGTACTTC.

The chain combines TRBV5-1 with TRBJ2-1, with TRBD2 matching 11 bases. The CDR3 spans 15 residues. Germline loops: CDR1 SGHRS, CDR2 YFSETQ. V was clipped by 3 bases and J by 8 bases; unmatched bases: 7. CDR3 DNA: TGCGCCAGCAGCTCGACCGTAGCGGGAGGGTATGAGCAGTTCTTC. This encodes CASSSTVAGGYEQFF.

This clonotype was seen repeatedly, ten times or more. J is TRBJ1-5 and V is TRBV6-2 or TRBV6-3, with D tentatively TRBD1 (6 bases). The V end was cut by 6 bases, the J end by 5 bases, with 17 bases between. Germline CDR1 and CDR2: MNHEY and SVGEGT. The CDR3 spans 15 residues. The CDR3 DNA is TGTGCCAGCAGCAATACAGGGAGACTCTATCAGCCCCAGCATTTT. Protein product: CASSNTGRLYQPQHF.

This clonotype showed up just a few times. The J gene is TRBJ2-7, the V gene TRBV6-1, with a tentative D call TRBD2 (7 bases). CDR1 and CDR2 (germline): MNHNS, SASEGT. The CDR3 is 13 residues long. Deletions cut 6 bases from V and 9 bases from J, with 18 bases between. The CDR3 protein is CASRAGARLVQYF. Here the CDR3 DNA reads TGTGCCAGCAGGGCGGGGGCCCGGCTTGTGCAGTACTTC.